The subject of this entry is one TCR beta chain. TCRdb fed the RT-PCR reads into MiXCR, producing one record per CDR3 protein. The sample records about a million distinct CDR3 sequences, about a sixth being singletons. The data are from a study of patients and donors after allogeneic stem cell transplantation. The sequencing sample was made of blood, either unsorted or a sorted T cell fraction (not recorded which). The clonotype was recovered from a human donor who was either an allogeneic HSCT recipient or a stem cell or donor lymphocyte infusion donor (not recorded which). It is not recorded whose cells these are; they may come from a transplant donor.

In DNA form, the CDR3 reads TGTGCCACCAGCGCATACGGGAGGGGTGGCTACACCTTC. Translation: CATSAYGRGGYTF. V gene TRBV15 combines with J gene TRBJ1-2; D might be TRBD1 (5 bases). Trimming left V 5 bases short and J 7 bases short, with 14 bases between. CDR1 and CDR2 from the germline V gene are LNHNV and YYDKDF (reference sequence). CDR3 size: 13 residues.